The 15 T cell receptor beta chains below come from one sample, sequenced in a study of T cells expressing NK-cell markers. TCRdb reprocessed the 5' RACE reads and keeps a single row for each CDR3 protein, giving no DNA. With about 380,000 distinct CDR3 sequences in the sample, the ten largest clones hold around 4.9%. Sequenced sample: blood T cells: a sorted CD56 or NKG2C T cell subset, CD4+ or CD8+ T cells, or bulk PBMC T cells (not recorded which). These receptors all stem from a man aged 18-70 years in good health.

The chain uses TRBV28 and TRBJ1-2; lacking DNA, the TRBD1 call made by TCRdb goes unchecked. This CDR3 contains 14 residues. Germline V gene data show CDR1 as MDHEN and CDR2 as SYDVKM. The CDR3 reads CASSTGLENYGYTF.

The chain links TRBV2 to TRBJ2-5; TCRdb returns TRBD2, unconfirmable since there is no DNA. The V gene's germline CDR1 is SNHLY and CDR2 FYNNEI. The CDR3 is 14 residues long. The CDR3 here is CASSGLAGGETQYF.

This chain links TRBV5-6 with TRBJ1-5; TCRdb proposes TRBD1, but this gene call is untestable without DNA. The CDR3 totals 14 residues. The germline gives CDR1 SGHDT, CDR2 YYEEEE. The CDR3 is CASSSATGYQPQHF.

The gene calls are TRBV2 and TRBJ2-3. Germline lookup yields CDR1 SNHLY and CDR2 FYNNEI. The length of the CDR3 is 12 residues. This CDR3 reads CASSTDEDTQYF.

This chain links TRBV6-1 with TRBJ2-7; TCRdb selects TRBD2, and the lack of DNA leaves this call unchecked. Germline CDR1 MNHNS, CDR2 SASEGT. The CDR3 is made up of 17 amino acids. The CDR3 protein is CASSEAGWGSGTYEQYF.

The chain joins TRBV5-1 to TRBJ1-1; the TCRdb call, TRBD1, lacks DNA for checking. The CDR3 consists of 14 residues. CDR1 is SGHRS and CDR2 is YFSETQ in the germline V gene. Here the CDR3 reads CASSQTGGGGLAFF.

J is TRBJ1-5 and V is TRBV27; lacking DNA, the TRBD1 call made by TCRdb goes unchecked. CDR1 and CDR2 from the germline V gene are MNHEY and SMNVEV (reference sequence). The CDR3 spans 12 residues. CDR3 region: CASSFTGLPQHF.

CDR3 residues: CASSETTRNIQYF. The V gene is TRBV5-1, the J gene TRBJ2-4; the D call of TRBD2 rests on TCRdb alone, since no DNA is present to check it. CDR1 SGHRS and CDR2 YFSETQ come from the germline V gene. The CDR3 has 13 amino acids.

CDR3 residues: CASSLSETGEQFF. This rearrangement joins TRBV7-9 to TRBJ2-1. The CDR3 spans 13 residues. CDR1 and CDR2 from the germline V gene are SEHNR and FQNEAQ (reference sequence).

The V gene is TRBV2, the J gene TRBJ2-5; TCRdb's D call, TRBD1, is unchecked because there is no DNA. CDR1 is SNHLY, CDR2 FYNNEI, per germline. The CDR3 sequence is 13 residues long. The chain's CDR3 is CASSEPGFKTQYF.

The chain carries TRBV30 and TRBJ2-5. The CDR3 is 13 residues long. Germline assignment: CDR1 GTSNPN and CDR2 SVGIG (reference sequence). The chain's CDR3 is CAWKRGTQETQYF.

CDR3 residues: CASTPGSQGLTDEQYF. The chain is built from TRBV7-2 and TRBJ2-7; lacking DNA, the TRBD1 call made by TCRdb goes unchecked. The CDR3 extends over 16 amino acids. Germline values: CDR1 SGHTA, CDR2 FQGNSA. The complete variable domain, with remaining parts taken from reference TRBV7-2 and TRBJ2-7, reads GAGVSQSPSNKVTEKGKDVELRCDPISGHTALYWYRQSLGQGLEFLIYFQGNSAPDKSGLPSDRFSAERTGGSVSTLTIQRTQQEDSAVYLCASTPGSQGLTDEQYFGPGTRLTVT.

The V gene is TRBV6-1, the J gene TRBJ2-3; TCRdb returns TRBD1, unconfirmable since there is no DNA. CDR3 length: 15 amino acids. The germline V gene encodes CDR1 MNHNS and CDR2 SASEGT. The CDR3 here is CASLPDRFYTDTQYF.

J is TRBJ2-1 and V is TRBV11-2; no DNA is available, so the TRBD2 call from TCRdb remains unchecked. CDR1 is SGHAT, CDR2 FQNNGV, per germline. The CDR3 runs 16 residues. The CDR3 reads CASSSVGLALSGEQFF.

The gene calls are TRBV21-1 and TRBJ1-2; with no DNA, the TCRdb D assignment of TRBD1 cannot be verified. TRBV21-1 is deemed a pseudogene. CDR3 size: 12 residues. CDR3 amino acids: CASPWTGESYTF.